Listed below are T cell receptor beta chains from one sample, sequenced in a study of OX40 agonist ivuxolimab in advanced cancers. Using immunoSEQ multiplex PCR, the repertoire was profiled, and TCRdb retains in-frame clones only, with some absent. This sample has under 80,000 clones; around nine tenths occur once, and the top ten carry approximately 2.3%. The input for sequencing was CD4+ or CD8+ T cells sorted from blood, taken in a trial of the OX40 agonist ivuxolimab. The receptors were gathered from an adult with an advanced solid tumor such as melanoma, head and neck, liver or kidney cancer. CDR3s include the opening cysteine and the closing phenylalanine or tryptophan. D genes are given only for firm matches. Size is omitted from some rows. Given values are once, few, many or a class for expanded clones.

>.|TRBV10-3|.|TRBJ1-3
TGTGCCATCAGTGATCCCCTCGGACGGAATACTTCTGGAAACACCATATATTTT
CAISDPLGRNTSGNTIYF
>.|TRBV7-9|.|TRBJ2-1
TGTGCCAGCAGCTTGTGGGGCCCTGCTATTTACAATGAGCAGTTCTTC
CASSLWGPAIYNEQFF
>few|TRBV29-1|TRBD1|TRBJ2-1
TGCAGCGTTGATGGCACAGGGGCTCAGTTCTTC
CSVDGTGAQFF
>.|TRBV5-1|.|TRBJ2-3
TGCGCCAGCAGGCAGTACACAGATACGCAGTATTTT
CASRQYTDTQYF
>few|TRBV5-4|.|TRBJ2-6
TGTGCCAGCAGCTTGGGGGGAACATTTGGAACCAACGTCCTGACTTTC
CASSLGGTFGTNVLTF
>.|TRBV2|.|TRBJ1-5
TGTGCCAGCAGCGGCCAGGGGCGCGGTCAGCCCCAGCATTTT
CASSGQGRGQPQHF
>once|TRBV5-4|.|TRBJ1-1
TGTGCCAGCAGCTTAGTCGGCACTGAAGCTTTCTTT
CASSLVGTEAFF
>.|TRBV18|.|TRBJ2-7
TGTGCCAGCTCACCCGCCCGGGTGGCCCTGACTGGGCACGAGCAGTACTTC
CASSPARVALTGHEQYF
>.|TRBV7-2|TRBD1|TRBJ1-6
TGTGCCAGCAGCCCCGGGACAGGGGTCAAAAATTCACCCCTCCACTTT
CASSPGTGVKNSPLHF
>.|TRBV10-3|.|TRBJ1-5
TGTGCCATCAGTGAGTCTCCGGGAAAAGGTAGCAATCAGCCCCAGCATTTT
CAISESPGKGSNQPQHF
>.|TRBV5-1|.|TRBJ1-6
TGCGCCAGCAGCTTGGAGGTGAATTCACCCCTCCACTTT
CASSLEVNSPLHF
>.|TRBV28|.|TRBJ1-4
TGTGCCAGCATCACAGCAACTAATGAAAAACTGTTTTTT
CASITATNEKLFF
>.|TRBV25-1|TRBD2|TRBJ2-3
TGTGCCAGCAGTCGGCGGGGGAGCACAGATACGCAGTATTTT
CASSRRGSTDTQYF
>once|TRBV11-2|.|TRBJ2-1
TGTGCCAGCAGCTTGAGGGATGAGCAGTTCTTC
CASSLRDEQFF
>.|TRBV29-1|TRBD1|TRBJ2-7
TGCAGCGTTGTCGGCAGGGGGTTCTACGAGCAGTACTTC
CSVVGRGFYEQYF
>few|TRBV4-2|.|TRBJ1-6
TGTGCCAGCAGCCAAATGACAGCCGGGGGGCCCCTCCACTTT
CASSQMTAGGPLHF
>.|TRBV7-8|.|TRBJ2-3
TGTGCCAGCAGCTTAGCGCCCAGACCAGATACGCAGTATTTT
CASSLAPRPDTQYF
>.|TRBV5-6|TRBD2|TRBJ2-1
TGTGCCAGCAGCCCAACGACTAGCGGGAGTGTGTACAATGAGCAGTTCTTC
CASSPTTSGSVYNEQFF
>once|TRBV28|.|TRBJ2-7
TGTGCCAGCAGTTTAAGGCCACCATACGAGCAGTACTTC
CASSLRPPYEQYF
>.|TRBV19|TRBD1|TRBJ2-5
TGTGCCAGTAGCCGAGACAGGGGTCGAGAAGAGACCCAGTACTTC
CASSRDRGREETQYF
>few|TRBV4-1|.|TRBJ2-7
TGCGCCAGCAGCCACAACCTCCTGCGAGATCTGGCGAACTACGAGCAGTACTTC
CASSHNLLRDLANYEQYF
>.|TRBV20-1|.|TRBJ2-5
TGCAGTGAACAGGACCAAGAGACCCAGTACTTC
CSEQDQETQYF
>.|TRBV29-1|.|TRBJ1-2
TGCAGCGTTGCAGAATCCTATGGCTACACCTTC
CSVAESYGYTF
>.|TRBV27|.|TRBJ2-3
TGTGCCAGCAGTTACCTAGCTTATTGGACAGATACGCAGTATTTT
CASSYLAYWTDTQYF
>.|TRBV7-7|.|TRBJ2-7
TGTGCTAGCAGCCCCCTTGCGGGATCCGAGCAGTACTTC
CASSPLAGSEQYF
>once|TRBV28|.|TRBJ2-2
TGTGCCAGCAGTCCCGACAGCACCGGGGAGCTGTTTTTT
CASSPDSTGELFF
>.|TRBV28|.|TRBJ2-1
TGTGCCAGCAGTTCCCTCGGACAGAATTACAATGAGCAGTTCTTC
CASSSLGQNYNEQFF
>.|TRBV5-5|.|TRBJ2-2
TGTGCCAGCAGCTTCAGCCCCCGAGGTTTAGGGGAGCTGTTTTTT
CASSFSPRGLGELFF
>few|TRBV7-3|.|TRBJ2-2
TGTGCCAGCAGCTCCGACGTGAACACCGGGGAGCTGTTTTTT
CASSSDVNTGELFF
>once|TRBV28|TRBD1|TRBJ1-2
TGTGCCAGCGGACAGGGGACCTATGGCTACACCTTC
CASGQGTYGYTF
>.|TRBV28|.|TRBJ2-1
TGTGCCAGCAGTTTAGGGGGTAGGAATGAGCAGTTCTTC
CASSLGGRNEQFF
>.|TRBV9|.|TRBJ1-5
TGTGCCAGCAGCGTAGGGGTTGCTTATAGCAATCAGCCCCAGCATTTT
CASSVGVAYSNQPQHF
>.|TRBV7-9|.|TRBJ2-7
TGTGCCAGCAGCTTAATGGGCAGCTCCTACGAGCAGTACTTC
CASSLMGSSYEQYF
>.|TRBV10-2|.|TRBJ2-5
TGCGCCAGCAGTGTTTGGGTCGGAGAGACCCAGTACTTC
CASSVWVGETQYF
>.|TRBV7-9|TRBD2|TRBJ2-1
TGTGCCAGCAGCTTCTCCGGGGGGGCAAACTACAATGAGCAGTTCTTC
CASSFSGGANYNEQFF
>.|TRBV2|.|TRBJ1-4
TGTGCCAGCAGTGAAACTAGAAGCTTCCGCGCCACTAATGAAAAACTGTTTTTT
CASSETRSFRATNEKLFF
>.|TRBV5-1|TRBD2|TRBJ2-2
TGCGCCAGCAGCCTGACTAGCGGGAACGAAAACGGGGAGCTGTTTTTT
CASSLTSGNENGELFF
>.|TRBV19|.|TRBJ2-7
TGTGCCAGTAGGTCGGACACGACCTACGAGCAGTACTTC
CASRSDTTYEQYF
>.|TRBV2|.|TRBJ2-3
TGTGCCAGCAGGAGACAGGGAGGAGGAGATACGCAGTATTTT
CASRRQGGGDTQYF
>.|TRBV10-2|TRBD1|TRBJ1-5
TGCGCCGCCGGGACAGGTGATCAGCCCCAGCATTTT
CAAGTGDQPQHF
>.|TRBV5-1|.|TRBJ1-1
TGCGCCAGCACGCCGGATCCAAGCGGTGACACTGAAGCTTTCTTT
CASTPDPSGDTEAFF
>.|TRBV2|.|TRBJ2-5
TGTGCCAGCAGTGGGGACACCCAAGAGACCCAGTACTTC
CASSGDTQETQYF